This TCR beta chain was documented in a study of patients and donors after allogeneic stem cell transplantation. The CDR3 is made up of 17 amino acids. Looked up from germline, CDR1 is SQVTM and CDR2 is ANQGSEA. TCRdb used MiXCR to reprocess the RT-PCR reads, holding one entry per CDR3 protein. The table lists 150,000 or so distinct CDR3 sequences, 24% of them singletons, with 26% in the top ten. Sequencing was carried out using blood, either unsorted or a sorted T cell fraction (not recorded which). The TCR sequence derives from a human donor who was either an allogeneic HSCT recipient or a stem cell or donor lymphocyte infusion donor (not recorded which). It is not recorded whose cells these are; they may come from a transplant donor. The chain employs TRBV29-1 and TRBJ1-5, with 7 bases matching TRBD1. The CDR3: CTVGEGADVSPNQPQHF. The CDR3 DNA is TGCACCGTAGGGGAGGGGGCAGATGTGTCACCCAATCAGCCCCAGCATTTT. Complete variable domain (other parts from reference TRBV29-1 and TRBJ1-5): SAVISQKPSRDICQRGTSLTIQCQVDSQVTMMFWYRQQPGQSLTLIATANQGSEATYESGFVIDKFPISRPNLTFSTLTVSNMSPEDSSIYLCTVGEGADVSPNQPQHFGDGTRLSIL.